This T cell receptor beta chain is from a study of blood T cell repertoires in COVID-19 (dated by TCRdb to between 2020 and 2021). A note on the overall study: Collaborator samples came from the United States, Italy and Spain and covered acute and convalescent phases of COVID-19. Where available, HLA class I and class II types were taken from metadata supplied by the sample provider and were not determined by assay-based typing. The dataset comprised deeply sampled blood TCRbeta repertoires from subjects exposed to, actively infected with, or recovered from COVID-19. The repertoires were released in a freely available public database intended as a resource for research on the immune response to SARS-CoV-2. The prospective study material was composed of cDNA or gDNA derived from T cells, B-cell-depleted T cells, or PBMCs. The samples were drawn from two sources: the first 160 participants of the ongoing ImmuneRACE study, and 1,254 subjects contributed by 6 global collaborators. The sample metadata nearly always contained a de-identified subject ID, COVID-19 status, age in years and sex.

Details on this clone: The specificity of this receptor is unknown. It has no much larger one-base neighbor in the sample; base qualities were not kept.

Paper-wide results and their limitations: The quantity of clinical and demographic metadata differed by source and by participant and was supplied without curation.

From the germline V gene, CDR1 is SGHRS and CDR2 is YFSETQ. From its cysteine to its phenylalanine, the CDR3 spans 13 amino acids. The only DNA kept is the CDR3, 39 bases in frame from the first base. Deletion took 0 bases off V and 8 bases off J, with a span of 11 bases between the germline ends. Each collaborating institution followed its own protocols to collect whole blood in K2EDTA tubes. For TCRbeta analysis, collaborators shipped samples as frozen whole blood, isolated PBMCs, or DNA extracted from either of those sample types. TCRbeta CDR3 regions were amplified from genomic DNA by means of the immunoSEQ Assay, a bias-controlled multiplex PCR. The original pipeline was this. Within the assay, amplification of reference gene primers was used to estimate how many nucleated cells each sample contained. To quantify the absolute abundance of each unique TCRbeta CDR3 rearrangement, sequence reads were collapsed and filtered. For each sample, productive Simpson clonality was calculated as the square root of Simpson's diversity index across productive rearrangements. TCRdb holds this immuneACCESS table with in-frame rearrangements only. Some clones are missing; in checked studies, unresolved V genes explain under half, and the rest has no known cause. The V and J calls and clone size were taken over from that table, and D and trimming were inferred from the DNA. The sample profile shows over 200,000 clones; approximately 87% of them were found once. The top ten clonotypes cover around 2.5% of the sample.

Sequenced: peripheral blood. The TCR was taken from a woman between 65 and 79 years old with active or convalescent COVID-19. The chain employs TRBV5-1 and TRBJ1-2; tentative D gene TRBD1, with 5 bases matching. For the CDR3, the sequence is CASSLASGKGYTF. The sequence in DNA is TGCGCCAGCAGCTTGGCATCAGGGAAAGGCTACACCTTC.